This paragraph reports one TCR beta chain. The data stem from a study of T cell responses to AZD1222 COVID-19 vaccine. Clones were read by immunoSEQ multiplex PCR, and TCRdb kept only the in-frame ones, dropping some. Of 100,000 to 150,000 clones in the sample, around 89% were seen once. The ends were cut back, 4 bases at V and 5 bases at J, with 11 bases in the middle. The CDR3 runs to 14 residues. Germline V gene lookup returns CDR1 SEHNR and CDR2 FQNEAQ (reference sequence). Sequenced material: peripheral blood, taken on day 0 of AZD1222 vaccination. This chain joins TRBV7-9 and TRBJ1-4; the D gene is possibly TRBD1 (6 bases). The clonotype originates from an adult in good health. The CDR3 loop is CASSSGGSNEKLFF. The DNA of the CDR3 is TGTGCCAGCAGCTCCGGGGGCTCCAATGAAAAACTGTTTTTT. Full variable domain (remainder filled in from reference TRBV7-9 and TRBJ1-4): DTGVSQNPRHKITKRGQNVTFRCDPISEHNRLYWYRQTLGQGPEFLTYFQNEAQLEKSRLLSDRFSAERPKGSFSTLEIQRTEQGDSAMYLCASSSGGSNEKLFFGSGTQLSVL.